The 26 T cell receptor beta chains below come from one sample, sequenced in a study of blood T cell repertoires in COVID-19. Clones were read by immunoSEQ multiplex PCR, and TCRdb kept only the in-frame ones, dropping some. Here the sample spans 150,000 to 200,000 clones, 89% being singletons. The sample comprised PBMCs or T cells enriched from blood (not recorded which). The receptors derive from a woman aged 35 to 49 with acute COVID-19.

The chain links TRBV5-1 to TRBJ2-2, with a weak D call TRBD2 (5 bases). V was cut by 3 bases and J by 6 bases, with 6 bases left in between. This CDR3 has 12 residues. From germline, CDR1 is SGHRS and CDR2 YFSETQ. In nucleotides, the CDR3 is TGCGCCAGCAGCTCGGAGGCCGGGGAGCTGTTTTTT. It translates to CASSSEAGELFF.

This rearrangement joins TRBV10-3 to TRBJ1-4; a weak D match, TRBD1 (6 bases). This CDR3 spans 15 amino acids. V gave up 4 bases and J gave up 8 bases, with 17 bases separating them. The germline CDR1 and CDR2 sequences are ENHRY and SYGVKD. CDR3 sequence (DNA): TGTGCCATCAGTGGGGGGCCACAGCCGGCAGAAAAACTGTTTTTT. Protein: CAISGGPQPAEKLFF.

The chain combines TRBV27 with TRBJ2-1; D may be TRBD2 (6 bases). Germline lookup yields CDR1 MNHEY and CDR2 SMNVEV (reference sequence). The CDR3 consists of 17 residues. The V end lost 4 bases, the J end lost 4 bases, and 20 bases lay between the germline ends. CDR3 residues: CASSSHVGTGVYNEQFF. The CDR3, as DNA: TGTGCCAGCAGTTCCCACGTCGGGACTGGGGTTTACAATGAGCAGTTCTTC.

This chain uses TRBV30 with TRBJ2-2; D remains ambiguous. V lost 4 bases, J lost 5 bases, and 17 bases lay in between. Germline V gene lookup returns CDR1 GTSNPN and CDR2 SVGIG (reference sequence). The CDR3 consists of 15 residues. The CDR3 bases are TGTGCCTGGACCCTCTCTATTCCCTTGACCGGGGAGCTGTTTTTT. Protein: CAWTLSIPLTGELFF. Filled out from reference TRBV30 and TRBJ2-2, the complete variable domain reads SQTIHQWPATLVQPVGSPLSLECTVEGTSNPNLYWYRQAAGRGLQLLFYSVGIGQISSEVPQNLSASRPQDRQFILSSKKLLLSDSGFYLCAWTLSIPLTGELFFGEGSRLTVL.

The rearrangement uses TRBV7-6 and TRBJ2-2; D is unclear. The CDR3 extends over 13 amino acids. V gave up 3 bases and J gave up 6 bases, with 8 bases separating them. The germline V gene encodes CDR1 SGHVS and CDR2 FNYEAQ. Here the CDR3 DNA reads TGTGCCAGCAGCTTCGGAGTCGCCGGGGAGCTGTTTTTT. Protein sequence: CASSFGVAGELFF.

The chain uses TRBV5-4 and TRBJ2-2; maybe TRBD2 (6 bases). CDR1 and CDR2 from the germline V gene are SGHNT and YYREEE (reference sequence). The length of the CDR3 is 13 residues. CDR3 nucleotide sequence: TGTGTCGTGGGCGGGGCGAACACCGGGGAGCTGTTTTTT. Translation: CVVGGANTGELFF.

CDR3 protein: CASTQGANSEAFF. The CDR3 nucleotides are TGTGCCAGCACCCAGGGGGCCAATTCTGAAGCTTTCTTT. This chain connects TRBV11-2 to TRBJ1-1; 8 bases align to TRBD1. Germline V gene lookup returns CDR1 SGHAT and CDR2 FQNNGV. J gave up 6 bases and V 7 bases, and 7 bases lay outside the gene matches. This CDR3 spans 13 amino acids.

As regards this clone: The junction departs from the called germline gene at one end, perhaps through a read error. The chain couples TRBV2 to TRBJ2-3, with 9 positions matching TRBD2. This CDR3 region has 16 residues. Per germline, CDR1 SNHLY and CDR2 FYNNEI. CDR3 loop: CASREDSGGRTDTQYF. DNA for the CDR3: TGTGCCAGCAGGGAAGATAGCGGGGGCCGCACAGATACGCAGTATTTT.

The chain uses TRBV15 and TRBJ1-1; 9 positions match TRBD1. The CDR3 is 15 amino acids. J was trimmed by 1 base and V by 4 bases; bases with no gene match: 4. From germline, CDR1 is LNHNV and CDR2 YYDKDF (reference sequence). CDR3 loop: CATSTGTGRNTEAFF. The CDR3 coding sequence is TGTGCCACCAGCACCGGGACAGGGAGGAACACTGAAGCTTTCTTT.

This clone appeared a single time. V and J are TRBV19 and TRBJ2-7; 14 nucleotides line up with TRBD2. The length of the CDR3 is 16 residues. Germline CDR1 and CDR2: LNHDA and SQIVND (reference sequence). V shed 6 bases and J 3 bases; nucleotides not matched to a gene: 7. The CDR3 spells CASSPSGTSGSYEQYF. In DNA, the CDR3 is TGTGCCAGTAGCCCCTCTGGGACTAGCGGGAGCTACGAGCAGTACTTC.

The J gene is TRBJ1-2, the V gene TRBV4-1, with D unresolved. CDR3 length equals 16 residues. Trimming removed 0 bases from V and 0 bases from J, with 11 bases in between. The germline CDR1 and CDR2 sequences are MGHRA and YSYEKL. In DNA form, the CDR3 reads TGCGCCAGCAGCCAAGATTGGGCAGGCACTAACTATGGCTACACCTTC. Residues: CASSQDWAGTNYGYTF.

The gene calls are TRBV6-4 and TRBJ1-6; D possibly corresponds to TRBD1 (5 bases). This CDR3 has 18 residues. In germline, CDR1 is MRHNA, CDR2 SNTAGT. Between the trimmed V and J ends, which lost 2 bases and 6 bases, there was a span of 20 bases. DNA of the CDR3: TGTGCCAGCAGTGACCCAGACGTGCGACAGCGAGGTAATTCACCCCTCCACTTT. Translated, it gives CASSDPDVRQRGNSPLHF.

V gene TRBV2 combines with J gene TRBJ1-2; TRBD1 matches 7 bases. The germline gives CDR1 SNHLY, CDR2 FYNNEI. Losses at the gene ends were 4 bases for V and 8 bases for J; bases not matched to a gene: 4. The CDR3 consists of 12 residues. CDR3 residues: CASSAYRGGYTF. CDR3 sequence (DNA): TGTGCCAGCAGTGCTTACAGGGGCGGCTACACCTTC.

The J gene is TRBJ2-2, the V gene TRBV29-1, with D perhaps TRBD1 (6 bases). Trimming stripped 7 bases from V and 6 bases from J, with 9 bases between. This CDR3 has 11 amino acids. Germline V gene sequence: CDR1 SQVTM, CDR2 ANQGSEA. CDR3 in amino acids: CSGGQSGELFF. The CDR3 DNA is TGCAGCGGCGGACAGTCCGGGGAGCTGTTTTTT.

In DNA form, the CDR3 reads TGCAGCCTCCGGAAAATGGGGACTAGCGTGGGCAATGAGCAGTTCTTC. It encodes CSLRKMGTSVGNEQFF. The chain has TRBV29-1 and TRBJ2-1; 10 nucleotides agree with TRBD2. The length of the CDR3 is 16 residues. V shed 8 bases, J shed 6 bases, and the junction held 16 bases outside the gene matches. Germline loops: CDR1 SQVTM, CDR2 ANQGSEA.

V usage is TRBV30 and J usage is TRBJ2-5, with D tentatively TRBD2 (7 bases). The CDR3 spans 15 residues. From germline, CDR1 is GTSNPN and CDR2 SVGIG (reference sequence). Trimming removed 5 bases from V and 5 bases from J, with 21 bases in between. DNA for the CDR3: TGTGCCTGGCCGGACTTGGAGGGGGGGCCGGAGACCCAGTACTTC. This sequence encodes CAWPDLEGGPETQYF.

V usage is TRBV6-5 and J usage is TRBJ2-2; D is perhaps TRBD2 (5 bases). Per germline, CDR1 MNHEY and CDR2 SVGAGI. There are 14 residues in the CDR3. The ends were cut back, 7 bases at V and 1 base at J, with 10 bases in the middle. This CDR3 reads CASKLSGNTGELFF. CDR3 sequence (DNA): TGTGCCAGCAAACTGAGCGGGAACACCGGGGAGCTGTTTTTT.

The chain has TRBV5-4 and TRBJ2-7; TRBD1 matches 9 bases. Germline V lookup: CDR1 SGHNT, CDR2 YYREEE (reference sequence). The CDR3 spans 14 residues. J lost 3 bases, V lost 4 bases, and 5 bases had no gene match. CDR3 sequence reads: CASSPDRGNYEQYF. The CDR3 DNA reads TGTGCCAGCAGCCCTGACAGGGGGAACTACGAGCAGTACTTC.

V and J are TRBV7-7 and TRBJ2-7, with 9 bases aligning to TRBD1. The CDR3 is 15 residues long. CDR1 SSHAT and CDR2 FNYEAQ come from the germline V gene (reference sequence). The ends lost 3 bases at V and 3 bases at J; junction bases unmatched: 6. Here the CDR3 DNA reads TGTGCCAGCAGCTTGCCCCGGACAGGGGACTACGAGCAGTACTTC. Translating it yields CASSLPRTGDYEQYF.

The rearrangement uses TRBV7-3 and TRBJ2-7; 9 nucleotides align to TRBD1. V was pared by 5 bases and J by 5 bases, with 13 bases of the junction left unmatched. CDR1 is SGHTA, CDR2 FQGTGA, per germline. The CDR3 runs to 16 residues. Here the CDR3 reads CASSPRGGQGTNEQYF. CDR3 nucleotide sequence: TGTGCCAGCAGCCCCAGGGGGGGACAGGGTACCAACGAGCAGTACTTC.

This chain uses TRBV7-9 with TRBJ2-2; a weak D match, TRBD1 (5 bases). Germline V lookup: CDR1 SEHNR, CDR2 FQNEAQ (reference sequence). V lost 5 bases, J lost 2 bases, and 9 bases lay in between. CDR3 length: 14 residues. The CDR3, as DNA: TGTGCCAGCAGCCACGACAGAAACACCGGGGAGCTGTTTTTT. The encoded protein is CASSHDRNTGELFF.

V usage is TRBV5-1 and J usage is TRBJ1-6, with D perhaps matching TRBD1 (5 bases). The CDR3 runs to 15 residues. The V gene lost 2 bases and the J gene lost 8 bases, with 14 bases spanning the gap. CDR1 and CDR2 (germline): SGHRS, YFSETQ. The CDR3 loop is CASSFGRRGDSPLHF. CDR3 nucleotide sequence: TGCGCCAGCAGCTTCGGCCGCCGGGGGGATTCACCCCTCCACTTT.

This chain connects TRBV3-1 (or the pseudogene TRBV3-2) to TRBJ2-7, with 7 bases aligning to TRBD2. The germline V gene encodes CDR1 LGHDT and CDR2 YNNKEL (reference sequence). Unmatched junction bases numbered 10, after V lost 1 base and J lost 7 bases. The CDR3 runs to 15 residues. The CDR3 DNA reads TGTGCCAGCAGCCAAGCGGCTAGCGGTCGTTCGGAGCAGTACTTC. It encodes CASSQAASGRSEQYF.

The chain couples TRBV6-5 to TRBJ2-7, with D tentatively TRBD1 (5 bases). V was cut by 6 bases and J by 5 bases, with 17 bases left in between. Germline CDR1 is MNHEY and CDR2 is SVGAGI. This CDR3 comprises 14 residues. The CDR3 DNA reads TGTGCCAGCAGCTATGGACAAAGGCCCAACGAGCAGTACTTC. Translating it yields CASSYGQRPNEQYF.

This chain joins TRBV3-1 (or the pseudogene TRBV3-2) and TRBJ1-4, with TRBD1 as a possible D gene (5 bases). V shed 4 bases and J shed 8 bases, with 14 bases lying between them. Germline V gene sequence: CDR1 LGHDT, CDR2 YNNKEL (reference sequence). The CDR3 is 14 residues long. DNA of the CDR3: TGTGCCAGCAGCCGGGGGGACGCAGTCGAAAAACTGTTTTTT. This sequence encodes CASSRGDAVEKLFF.

The chain has TRBV19 and TRBJ2-7; 10 bases line up with TRBD2. This CDR3 spans 17 amino acids. With 5 bases clipped from V and 7 bases from J, the junction kept 17 bases outside the gene matches. The germline V gene has CDR1 LNHDA and CDR2 SQIVND (reference sequence). In nucleotides, the CDR3 is TGTGCCAGTAGTCACCGGGCTAGCGGGAGCTACCCTTTTGAGCAGTACTTC. It translates to CASSHRASGSYPFEQYF.